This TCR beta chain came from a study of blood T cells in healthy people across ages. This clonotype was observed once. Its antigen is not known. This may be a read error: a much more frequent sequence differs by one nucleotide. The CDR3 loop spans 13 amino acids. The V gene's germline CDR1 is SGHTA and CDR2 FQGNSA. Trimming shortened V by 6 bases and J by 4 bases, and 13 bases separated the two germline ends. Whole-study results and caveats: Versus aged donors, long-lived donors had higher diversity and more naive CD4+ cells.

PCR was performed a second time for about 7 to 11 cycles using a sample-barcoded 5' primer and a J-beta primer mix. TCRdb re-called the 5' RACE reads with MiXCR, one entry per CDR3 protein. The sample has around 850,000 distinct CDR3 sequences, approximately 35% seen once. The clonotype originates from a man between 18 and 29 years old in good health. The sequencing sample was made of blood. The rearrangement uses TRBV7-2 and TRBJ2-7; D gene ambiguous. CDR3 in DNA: TGTGCCAGCAGGGTCCAAACCGATTACGAGCAGTACTTC. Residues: CASRVQTDYEQYF.